This record looks at one TCR beta chain sequence and its context. Study processing details: The authors estimated nucleated cell counts from reference gene primer amplification. The method was immunoSEQ multiplex PCR; TCRdb's version includes in-frame clones alone and lacks a portion of them. That table supplies the V and J calls and clone size; D and trimming were determined from the DNA. The sample lists about 300,000 clones, around nine tenths occurring once. This sample stems from a study of blood T cell repertoires in COVID-19. Germline loops: CDR1 LNHNV, CDR2 YYDKDF (reference sequence). The CDR3 runs to 18 residues. V lost 0 bases to trimming and J lost 6 bases; unmatched junction nucleotides: 7.

This chain links TRBV15 with TRBJ2-2; 13 bases line up with TRBD2. This receptor was identified in a woman aged 45-59 years who had been exposed to COVID-19. The specimen was PBMCs or T cells enriched from blood (not recorded which). The CDR3 protein is CATSRDSVGLAGSGELFF. CDR3 nucleotide sequence: TGTGCCACCAGCAGAGATAGTGTGGGACTAGCGGGATCCGGGGAGCTGTTTTTT.